The clone carrying this TCR beta chain was observed many times. The cDNA was generated by 5'RACE with 10-nucleotide random UMIs. TCRdb ran MiXCR on the 5' RACE reads and lists one entry per CDR3 protein. The sample lists 71,000 or so distinct CDR3 sequences, about 5.5% seen once, with about 2% in the top ten. The data were obtained in a study of neurological immune-mediated disorders. The source material was PBMCs. This receptor was identified in a woman aged 25 to 39 with multiple sclerosis.

The CDR3 loop is CSARNPGTGVTGELFF. Written as DNA, the CDR3 is TGCAGTGCTCGAAACCCCGGGACAGGGGTCACCGGGGAGCTGTTTTTT. This rearrangement joins TRBV20-1 to TRBJ2-2; 10 positions agree with TRBD1. The V gene end was trimmed by 5 bases and the J gene end by 4 bases; junction bases not matched to a gene: 10. This CDR3 has 16 residues. Germline V gives CDR1 DFQATT, CDR2 SNEGSKA (reference sequence).